What follows is one T cell receptor beta chain and its context. Antigen specificity is unknown. These data belong to a study of T cells in localized non-small cell lung cancer. Study results and limitations: Since sequencing was restricted to only one region of the tumor, intratumor heterogeneity remains a possibility.

CDR1 is MDHEN, CDR2 SYDVKM, per germline. CDR3 size: 13 residues. Trimming removed 7 bases from V and 6 bases from J; junction bases left unmatched: 6. Clones were read by immunoSEQ multiplex PCR, and TCRdb kept only the in-frame ones, dropping some. The table records 35,000 to 40,000 clones, about 87% of them present only once. The clonotype was recovered from a woman aged 35-70 years with stage I lung adenocarcinoma. The J gene is TRBJ2-7, the V gene TRBV28; 10 bases are shared with TRBD1. The specimen comprised peripheral blood, sampled before any cancer treatment. The CDR3 bases are TGTGCCAGCACCCATGGACAGGGGGGCGAGCAGTACTTC. Translation gives CASTHGQGGEQYF. Looking up the rest from reference TRBV28 and TRBJ2-7 gives the full variable domain: DVKVTQSSRYLVKRTGEKVFLECVQDMDHENMFWYRQDPGLGLRLIYFSYDVKMKEKGDIPEGYSVSREKKERFSLILESASTNQTSMYLCASTHGQGGEQYFGPGTRLTVT.